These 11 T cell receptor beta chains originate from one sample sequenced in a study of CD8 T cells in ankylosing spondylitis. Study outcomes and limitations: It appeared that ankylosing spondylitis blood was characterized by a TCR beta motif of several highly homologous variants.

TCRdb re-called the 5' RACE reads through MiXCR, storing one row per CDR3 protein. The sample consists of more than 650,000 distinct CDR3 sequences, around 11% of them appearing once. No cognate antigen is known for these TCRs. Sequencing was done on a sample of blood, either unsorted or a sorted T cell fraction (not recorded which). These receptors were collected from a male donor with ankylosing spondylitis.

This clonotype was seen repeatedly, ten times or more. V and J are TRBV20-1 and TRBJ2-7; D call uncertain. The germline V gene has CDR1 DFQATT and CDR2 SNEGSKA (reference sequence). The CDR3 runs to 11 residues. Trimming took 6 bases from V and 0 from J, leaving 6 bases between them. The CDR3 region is CSASPSYEQYF. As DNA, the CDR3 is TGCAGTGCCTCCCCCTCCTACGAGCAGTACTTC.

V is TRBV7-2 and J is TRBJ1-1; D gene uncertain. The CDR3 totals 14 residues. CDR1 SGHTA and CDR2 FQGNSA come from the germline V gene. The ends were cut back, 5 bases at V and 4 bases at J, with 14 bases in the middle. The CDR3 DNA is TGTGCCAGCAGCGTCCGGGATACGAGCACTGAAGCTTTCTTT. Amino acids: CASSVRDTSTEAFF.

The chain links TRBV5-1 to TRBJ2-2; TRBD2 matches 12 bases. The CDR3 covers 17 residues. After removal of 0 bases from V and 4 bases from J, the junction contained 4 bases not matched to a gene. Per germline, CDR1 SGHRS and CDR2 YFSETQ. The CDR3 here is CASSLAGTSGPTGELFF. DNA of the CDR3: TGCGCCAGCAGCTTGGCCGGGACTAGCGGGCCCACCGGGGAGCTGTTTTTT.

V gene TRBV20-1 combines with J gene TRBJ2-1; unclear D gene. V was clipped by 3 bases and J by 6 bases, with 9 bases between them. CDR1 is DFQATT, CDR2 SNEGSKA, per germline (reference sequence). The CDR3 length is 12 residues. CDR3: CSARANFNEQFF. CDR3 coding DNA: TGCAGTGCTAGGGCAAACTTCAATGAGCAGTTCTTC.

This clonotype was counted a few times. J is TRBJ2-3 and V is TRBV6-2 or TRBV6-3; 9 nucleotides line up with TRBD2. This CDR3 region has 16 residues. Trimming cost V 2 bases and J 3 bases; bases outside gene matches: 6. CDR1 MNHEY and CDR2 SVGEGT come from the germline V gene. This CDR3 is CASSYAASGRTDTQYF. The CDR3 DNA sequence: TGTGCCAGCAGTTACGCCGCCAGCGGGAGGACAGATACGCAGTATTTT.

Here the CDR3 DNA reads TGCGCCAGCAGCTTAAGAGACAGGGGCCCTCCTGAAGCTTTCTTT. As protein: CASSLRDRGPPEAFF. The rearrangement uses TRBV5-1 and TRBJ1-1; 8 bases align to TRBD1. There are 15 residues in the CDR3. V lost 2 bases and J lost 6; bases outside the gene matches: 9. The germline V gene has CDR1 SGHRS and CDR2 YFSETQ.

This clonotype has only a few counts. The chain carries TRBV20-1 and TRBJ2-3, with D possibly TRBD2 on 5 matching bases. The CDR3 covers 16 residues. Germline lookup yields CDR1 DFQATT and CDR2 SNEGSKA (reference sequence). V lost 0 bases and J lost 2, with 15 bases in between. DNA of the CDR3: TGCAGTGCTAGAGATTTAGTAAGCGGACCCACAGATACGCAGTATTTT. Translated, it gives CSARDLVSGPTDTQYF.

The CDR3 sequence: CASSQDRGLNGYTF. The DNA for the CDR3 is TGTGCCAGCAGCCAAGACAGGGGCCTTAATGGCTACACCTTC. The chain carries TRBV7-2 and TRBJ1-2, with 8 bases that match TRBD1. J lost 6 bases, V lost 5 bases, and 8 bases had no gene match. Germline CDR1 and CDR2: SGHTA and FQGNSA. CDR3 length equals 14 residues.

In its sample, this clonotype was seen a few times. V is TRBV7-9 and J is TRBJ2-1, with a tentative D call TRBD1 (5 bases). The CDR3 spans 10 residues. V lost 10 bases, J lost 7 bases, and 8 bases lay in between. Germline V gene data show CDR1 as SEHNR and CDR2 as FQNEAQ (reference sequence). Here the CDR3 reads CATAGNEQFF. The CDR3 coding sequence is TGTGCCACCGCAGGGAATGAGCAGTTCTTC.

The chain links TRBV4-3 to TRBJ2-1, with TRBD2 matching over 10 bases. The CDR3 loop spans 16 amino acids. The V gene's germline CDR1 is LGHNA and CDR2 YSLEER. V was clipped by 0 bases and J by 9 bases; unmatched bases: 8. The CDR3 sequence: CASSQDHSGRWGEQFF. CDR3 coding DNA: TGCGCCAGCAGCCAAGATCATAGCGGGAGGTGGGGTGAGCAGTTCTTC.

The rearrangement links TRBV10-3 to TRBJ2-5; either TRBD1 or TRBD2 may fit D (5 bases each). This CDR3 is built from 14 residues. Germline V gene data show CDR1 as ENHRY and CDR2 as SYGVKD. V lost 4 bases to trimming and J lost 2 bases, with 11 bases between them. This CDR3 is CAISALGRQETQYF. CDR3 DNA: TGTGCCATCAGTGCCCTGGGACGGCAAGAGACCCAGTACTTC.